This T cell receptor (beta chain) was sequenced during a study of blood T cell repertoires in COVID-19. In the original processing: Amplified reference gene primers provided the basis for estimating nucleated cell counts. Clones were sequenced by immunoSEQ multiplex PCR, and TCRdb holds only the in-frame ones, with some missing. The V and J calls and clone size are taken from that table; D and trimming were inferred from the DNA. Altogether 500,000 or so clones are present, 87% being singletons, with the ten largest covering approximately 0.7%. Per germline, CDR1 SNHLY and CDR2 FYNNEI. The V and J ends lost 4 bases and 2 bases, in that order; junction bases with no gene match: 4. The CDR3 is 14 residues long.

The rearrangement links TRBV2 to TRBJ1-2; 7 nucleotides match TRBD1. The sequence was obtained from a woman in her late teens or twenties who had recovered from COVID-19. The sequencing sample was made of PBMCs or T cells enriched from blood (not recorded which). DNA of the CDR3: TGTGCCAGCAGTGGTCAACAGGGGAACTATGGCTACACCTTC. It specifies CASSGQQGNYGYTF.